This TCR beta chain comes out of a study of CD8 T cells in Susac syndrome. Reverse transcription used roughly 0.45 to 1 ug RNA and random hexamers. TCRdb recomputed calls from the immunoSEQ multiplex PCR reads with MiXCR, one row per CDR3 protein. The table records 250,000 to 300,000 distinct CDR3 sequences, approximately 85% of them present only once. CDR3 length: 15 residues. Trimming cost V 4 bases and J 7 bases; bases outside gene matches: 5. Germline-derived CDR1 and CDR2 are LNHDA and SQIVND (reference sequence). The specimen was CD8+ T cells from PBMCs. The sequence was obtained from a human donor with multiple sclerosis. The V and J genes are TRBV19 and TRBJ2-1; 12 nucleotides match TRBD2. Here the CDR3 reads CASSTTSGRQNEQFF. CDR3 DNA sequence: TGTGCCAGTAGTACGACTAGCGGGAGACAAAATGAGCAGTTCTTC.